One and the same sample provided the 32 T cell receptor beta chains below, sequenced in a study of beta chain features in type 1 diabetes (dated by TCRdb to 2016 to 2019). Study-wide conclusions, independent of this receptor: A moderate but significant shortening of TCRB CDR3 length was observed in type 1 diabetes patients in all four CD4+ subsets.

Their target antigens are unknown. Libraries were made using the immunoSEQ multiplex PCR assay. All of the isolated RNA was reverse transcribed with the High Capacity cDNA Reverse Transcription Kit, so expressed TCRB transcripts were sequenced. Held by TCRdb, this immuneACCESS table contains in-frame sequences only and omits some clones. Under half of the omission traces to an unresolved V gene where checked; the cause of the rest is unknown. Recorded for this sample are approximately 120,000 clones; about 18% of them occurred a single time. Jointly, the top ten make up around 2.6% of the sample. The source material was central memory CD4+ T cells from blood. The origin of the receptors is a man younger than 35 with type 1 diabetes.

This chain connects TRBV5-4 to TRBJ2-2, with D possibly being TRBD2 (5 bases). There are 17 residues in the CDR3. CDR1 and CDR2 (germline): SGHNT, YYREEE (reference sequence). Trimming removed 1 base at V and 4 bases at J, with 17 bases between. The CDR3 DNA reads TGTGCCAGCAGCTTGCCCCAATACACGGACTCCACCGGGGAGCTGTTTTTT. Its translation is CASSLPQYTDSTGELFF.

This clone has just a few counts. Written as DNA, the CDR3 is TGTGCCAGCAGCTTGGTTGGGGACGGTGGCTATGGCTACACCTTC. Its protein product is CASSLVGDGGYGYTF. This sequence joins TRBV5-4 and TRBJ1-2, with D perhaps matching TRBD1 (5 bases). Germline V CDR1 and CDR2: SGHNT, YYREEE (reference sequence). The CDR3 contains 15 residues. V shed 0 bases and J shed 4 bases, with 13 bases lying between them.

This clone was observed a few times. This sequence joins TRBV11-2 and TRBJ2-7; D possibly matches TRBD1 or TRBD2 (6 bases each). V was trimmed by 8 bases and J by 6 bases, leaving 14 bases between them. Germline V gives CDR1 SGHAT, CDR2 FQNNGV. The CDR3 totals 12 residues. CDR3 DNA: TGTGCCAGCTGTCCTGGGGGGCTCGAGCAGTACTTC. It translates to CASCPGGLEQYF.

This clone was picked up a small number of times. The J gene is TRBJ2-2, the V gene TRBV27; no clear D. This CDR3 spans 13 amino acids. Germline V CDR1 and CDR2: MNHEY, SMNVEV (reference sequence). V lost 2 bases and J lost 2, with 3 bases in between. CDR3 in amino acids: CASSLHNTGELFF. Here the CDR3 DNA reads TGTGCCAGCAGTTTACATAACACCGGGGAGCTGTTTTTT.

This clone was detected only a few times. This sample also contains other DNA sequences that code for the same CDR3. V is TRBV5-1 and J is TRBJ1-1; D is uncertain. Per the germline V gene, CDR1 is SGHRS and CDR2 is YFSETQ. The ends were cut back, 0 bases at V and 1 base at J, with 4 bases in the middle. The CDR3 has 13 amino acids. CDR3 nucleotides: TGCGCCAGCAGCTTGGACCCGAACACTGAAGCTTTCTTT. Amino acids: CASSLDPNTEAFF.

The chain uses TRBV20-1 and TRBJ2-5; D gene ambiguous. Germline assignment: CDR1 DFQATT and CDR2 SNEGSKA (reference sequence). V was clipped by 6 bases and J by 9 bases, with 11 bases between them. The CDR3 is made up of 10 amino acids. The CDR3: CSAPSTAQYF. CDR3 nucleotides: TGCAGTGCGCCAAGCACGGCCCAGTACTTC.

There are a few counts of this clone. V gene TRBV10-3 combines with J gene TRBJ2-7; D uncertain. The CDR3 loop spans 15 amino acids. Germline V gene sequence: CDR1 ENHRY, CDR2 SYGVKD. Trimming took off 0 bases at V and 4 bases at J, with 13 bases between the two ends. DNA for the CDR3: TGTGCCATCAGTGAGTCGCAGGCCCTTGAGTACGAGCAGTACTTC. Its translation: CAISESQALEYEQYF.

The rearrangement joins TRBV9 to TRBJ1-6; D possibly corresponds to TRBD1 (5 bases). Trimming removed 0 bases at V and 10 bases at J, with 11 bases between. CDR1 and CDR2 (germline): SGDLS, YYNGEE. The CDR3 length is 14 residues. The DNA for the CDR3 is TGTGCCAGCAGCGTAGCCGGGGGAGGCTCACCCCTCCACTTT. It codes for CASSVAGGGSPLHF.

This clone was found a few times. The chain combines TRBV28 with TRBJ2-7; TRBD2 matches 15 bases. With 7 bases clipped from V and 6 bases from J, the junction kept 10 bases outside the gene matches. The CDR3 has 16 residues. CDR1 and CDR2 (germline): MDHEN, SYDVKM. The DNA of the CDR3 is TGTGCCAGCACTCCAGGACTAGCGGGAGGGCTAGCCGAGCAGTACTTC. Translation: CASTPGLAGGLAEQYF.

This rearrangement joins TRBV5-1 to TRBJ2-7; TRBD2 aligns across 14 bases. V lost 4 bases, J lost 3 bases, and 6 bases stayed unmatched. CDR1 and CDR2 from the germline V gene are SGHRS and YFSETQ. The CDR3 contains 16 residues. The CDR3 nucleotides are TGCGCCAGCAGCACCGGGACTAGCGGGAGAATCTACGAGCAGTACTTC. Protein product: CASSTGTSGRIYEQYF. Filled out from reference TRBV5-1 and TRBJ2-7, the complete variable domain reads KAGVTQTPRYLIKTRGQQVTLSCSPISGHRSVSWYQQTPGQGLQFLFEYFSETQRNKGNFPGRFSGRQFSNSRSEMNVSTLELGDSALYLCASSTGTSGRIYEQYFGPGTRLTVT.

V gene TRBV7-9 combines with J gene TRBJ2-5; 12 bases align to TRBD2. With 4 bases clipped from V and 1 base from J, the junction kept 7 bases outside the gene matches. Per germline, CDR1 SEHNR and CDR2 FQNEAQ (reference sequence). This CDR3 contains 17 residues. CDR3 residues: CASSSLTSGGIQETQYF. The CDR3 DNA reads TGTGCCAGCAGCTCCCTGACTAGCGGGGGAATCCAAGAGACCCAGTACTTC. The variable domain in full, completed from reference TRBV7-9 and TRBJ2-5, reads DTGVSQNPRHKITKRGQNVTFRCDPISEHNRLYWYRQTLGQGPEFLTYFQNEAQLEKSRLLSDRFSAERPKGSFSTLEIQRTEQGDSAMYLCASSSLTSGGIQETQYFGPGTRLLVL.

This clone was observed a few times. This chain's CDR3 is CAISDSGGAWETQYF. In DNA, the CDR3 is TGTGCCATCAGTGATAGCGGGGGGGCGTGGGAGACCCAGTACTTC. This chain connects TRBV10-3 to TRBJ2-5, with 11 bases lining up with TRBD2. The V segment lost 3 bases and the J segment 5 bases; nucleotides outside the gene matches: 5. Per the germline V gene, CDR1 is ENHRY and CDR2 is SYGVKD. The CDR3 has 15 residues.

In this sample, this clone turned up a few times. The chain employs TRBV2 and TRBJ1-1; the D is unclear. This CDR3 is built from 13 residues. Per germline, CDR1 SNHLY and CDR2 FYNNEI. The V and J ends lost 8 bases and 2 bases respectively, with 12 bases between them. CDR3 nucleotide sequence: TGTGCCAGCTCGATACAAGTTAACACTGAAGCTTTCTTT. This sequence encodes CASSIQVNTEAFF.

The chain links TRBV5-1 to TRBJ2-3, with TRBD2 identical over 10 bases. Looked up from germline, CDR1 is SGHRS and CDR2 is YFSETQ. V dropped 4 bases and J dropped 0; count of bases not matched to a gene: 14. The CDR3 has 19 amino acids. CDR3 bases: TGCGCCAGCAGCCGCTTACCTACTAGCGGGAAGTATAGCACAGATACGCAGTATTTT. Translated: CASSRLPTSGKYSTDTQYF.

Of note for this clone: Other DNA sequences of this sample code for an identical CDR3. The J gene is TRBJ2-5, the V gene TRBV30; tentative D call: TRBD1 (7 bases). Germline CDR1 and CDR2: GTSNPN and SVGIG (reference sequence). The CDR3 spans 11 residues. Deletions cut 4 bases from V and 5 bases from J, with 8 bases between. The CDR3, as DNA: TGTGCCTGGACAGGGGGGGAGACCCAGTACTTC. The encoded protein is CAWTGGETQYF. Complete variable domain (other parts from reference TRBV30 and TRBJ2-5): SQTIHQWPATLVQPVGSPLSLECTVEGTSNPNLYWYRQAAGRGLQLLFYSVGIGQISSEVPQNLSASRPQDRQFILSSKKLLLSDSGFYLCAWTGGETQYFGPGTRLLVL.

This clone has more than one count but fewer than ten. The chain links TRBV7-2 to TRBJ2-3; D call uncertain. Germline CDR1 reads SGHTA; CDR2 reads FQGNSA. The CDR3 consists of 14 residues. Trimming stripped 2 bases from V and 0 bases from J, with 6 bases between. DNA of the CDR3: TGTGCCAGCAGCTTAATGGGGAGCACAGATACGCAGTATTTT. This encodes CASSLMGSTDTQYF.

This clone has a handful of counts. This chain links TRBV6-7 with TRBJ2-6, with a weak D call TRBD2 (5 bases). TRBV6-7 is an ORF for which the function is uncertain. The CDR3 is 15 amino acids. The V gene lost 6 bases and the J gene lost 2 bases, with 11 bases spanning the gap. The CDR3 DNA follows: TGTGCCAGCAGGAACCGGGGTACTGGGGCCAACGTCCTGACTTTC. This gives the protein CASRNRGTGANVLTF.

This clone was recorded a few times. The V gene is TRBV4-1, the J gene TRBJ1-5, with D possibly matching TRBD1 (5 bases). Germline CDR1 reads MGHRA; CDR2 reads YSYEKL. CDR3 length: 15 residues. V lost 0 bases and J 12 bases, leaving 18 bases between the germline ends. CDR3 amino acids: CASSQEQTFGQGQHF. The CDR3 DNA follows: TGCGCCAGCAGCCAAGAACAGACCTTTGGGCAGGGCCAGCATTTT.

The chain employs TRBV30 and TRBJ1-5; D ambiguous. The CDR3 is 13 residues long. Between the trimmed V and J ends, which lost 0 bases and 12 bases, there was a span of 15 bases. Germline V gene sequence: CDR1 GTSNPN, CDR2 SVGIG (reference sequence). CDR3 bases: TGTGCCTGGAGTGTATCGGATGGCGGGGTCCAGCATTTT. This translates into CAWSVSDGGVQHF.

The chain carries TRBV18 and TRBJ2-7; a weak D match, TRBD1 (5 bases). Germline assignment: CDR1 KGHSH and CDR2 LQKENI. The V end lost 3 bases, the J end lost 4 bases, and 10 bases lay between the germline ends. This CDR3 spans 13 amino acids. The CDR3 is CASSPSRQYEQYF. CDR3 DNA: TGTGCCAGCTCACCCTCGCGACAGTACGAGCAGTACTTC.

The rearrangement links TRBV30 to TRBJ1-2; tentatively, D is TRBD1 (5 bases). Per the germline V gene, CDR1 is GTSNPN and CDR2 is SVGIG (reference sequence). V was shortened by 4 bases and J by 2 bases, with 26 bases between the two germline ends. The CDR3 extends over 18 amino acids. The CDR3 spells CAWNGGVLPGLLNYGYTF. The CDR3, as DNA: TGTGCCTGGAATGGCGGGGTCCTACCGGGACTCCTCAACTATGGCTACACCTTC.

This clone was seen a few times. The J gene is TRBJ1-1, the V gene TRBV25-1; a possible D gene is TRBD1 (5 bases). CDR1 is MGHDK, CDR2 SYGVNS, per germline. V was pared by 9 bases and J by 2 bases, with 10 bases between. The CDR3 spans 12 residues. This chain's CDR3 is CASRWGNTEAFF. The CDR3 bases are TGTGCCAGTCGGTGGGGCAACACTGAAGCTTTCTTT.

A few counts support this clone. This CDR3 is CASSKRGYTEAFF. CDR3 nucleotide sequence: TGTGCCAGCAGCAAAAGGGGGTATACTGAAGCTTTCTTT. The chain has TRBV7-9 and TRBJ1-1; a weak D match, TRBD1 (6 bases). The germline V and J ends were trimmed by 5 bases and 5 bases, with 12 bases remaining between them. Per the germline V gene, CDR1 is SEHNR and CDR2 is FQNEAQ (reference sequence). The CDR3 extends over 13 amino acids.

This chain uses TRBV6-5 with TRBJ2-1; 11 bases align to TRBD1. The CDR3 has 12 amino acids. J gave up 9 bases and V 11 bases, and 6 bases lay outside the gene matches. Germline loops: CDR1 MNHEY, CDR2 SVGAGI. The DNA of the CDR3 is TGTGCCTCCCGGGACAGGGGGTTTGAGCAGTTCTTC. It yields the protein CASRDRGFEQFF.

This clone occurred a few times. The CDR3 DNA reads as TGCGCCAGCAGCCAAGGGACAGGGGGAAGCTCCTACAATGAGCAGTTCTTC. It codes for CASSQGTGGSSYNEQFF. V gene TRBV5-1 combines with J gene TRBJ2-1; TRBD1 matches 11 bases. Germline assignment: CDR1 SGHRS and CDR2 YFSETQ. V lost 4 bases, J lost 0 bases, and 6 bases stayed unmatched. CDR3 length: 17 amino acids.

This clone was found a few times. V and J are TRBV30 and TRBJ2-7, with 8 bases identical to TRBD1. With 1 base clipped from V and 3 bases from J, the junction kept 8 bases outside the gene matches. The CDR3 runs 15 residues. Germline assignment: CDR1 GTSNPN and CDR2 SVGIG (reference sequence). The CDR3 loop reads CAWSALDRGGYEQYF. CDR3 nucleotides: TGTGCCTGGAGTGCCCTAGACAGGGGTGGCTACGAGCAGTACTTC.

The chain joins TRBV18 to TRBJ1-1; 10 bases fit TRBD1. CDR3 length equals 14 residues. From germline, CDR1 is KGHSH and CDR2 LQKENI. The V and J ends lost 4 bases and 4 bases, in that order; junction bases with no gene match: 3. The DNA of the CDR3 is TGTGCCAGCTCACTGTGGACAGGGGGCACTGAAGCTTTCTTT. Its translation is CASSLWTGGTEAFF. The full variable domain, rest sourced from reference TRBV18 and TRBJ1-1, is NAGVMQNPRHLVRRRGQEARLRCSPMKGHSHVYWYRQLPEEGLKFMVYLQKENIIDESGMPKERFSAEFPKEGPSILRIQQVVRGDSAAYFCASSLWTGGTEAFFGQGTRLTVV.

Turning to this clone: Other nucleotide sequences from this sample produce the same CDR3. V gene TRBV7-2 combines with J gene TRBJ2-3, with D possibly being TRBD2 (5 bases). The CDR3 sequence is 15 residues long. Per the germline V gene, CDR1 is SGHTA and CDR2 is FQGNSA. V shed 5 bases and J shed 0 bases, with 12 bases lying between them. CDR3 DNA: TGTGCCAGCAGCCTAGGACTGACTAGCACAGATACGCAGTATTTT. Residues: CASSLGLTSTDTQYF.

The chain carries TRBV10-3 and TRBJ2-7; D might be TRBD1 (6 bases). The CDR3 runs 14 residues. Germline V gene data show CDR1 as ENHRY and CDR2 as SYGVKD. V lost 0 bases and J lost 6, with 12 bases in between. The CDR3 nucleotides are TGTGCCATCAGTGAGTCACGAGACAGGTCCGAGCAGTACTTC. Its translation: CAISESRDRSEQYF.

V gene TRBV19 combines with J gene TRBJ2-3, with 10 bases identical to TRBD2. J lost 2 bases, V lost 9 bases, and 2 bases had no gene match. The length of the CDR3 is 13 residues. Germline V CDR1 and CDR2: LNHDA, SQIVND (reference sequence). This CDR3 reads CASGLAVTDTQYF. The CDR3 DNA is TGTGCCAGCGGACTAGCGGTCACAGATACGCAGTATTTT.

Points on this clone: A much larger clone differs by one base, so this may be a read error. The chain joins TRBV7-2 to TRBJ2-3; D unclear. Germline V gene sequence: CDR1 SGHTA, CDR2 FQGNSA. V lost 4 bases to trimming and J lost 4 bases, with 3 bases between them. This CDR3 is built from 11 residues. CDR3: CASSSADTQYF. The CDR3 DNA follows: TGTGCCAGCAGCTCCGCAGATACGCAGTATTTT.

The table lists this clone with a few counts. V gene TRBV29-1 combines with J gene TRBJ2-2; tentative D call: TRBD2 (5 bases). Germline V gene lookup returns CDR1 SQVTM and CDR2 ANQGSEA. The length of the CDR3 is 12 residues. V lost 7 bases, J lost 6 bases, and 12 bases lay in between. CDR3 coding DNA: TGCAGCGCCGGACTTCAATCCGGGGAGCTGTTTTTT. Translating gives CSAGLQSGELFF.